Below are 28 T cell receptor beta chains sequenced from a single sample in a study of response to subunit inactivated influenza vaccine. TCRdb reprocessed the RT-PCR reads with MiXCR, giving one entry per CDR3 protein. The data contain 500,000 to 600,000 distinct CDR3 sequences, around 10% of them singletons. These sequences were also reported in another study, on T cells expressing NK-cell markers. This second report adds: The authors made TCR beta cDNA libraries by 5'RACE template switching. This switching added a universal primer site and UMIs.

This sample comprised PBMCs from blood, obtained on the day of vaccination. Source of these receptors: a man in his fifties who received an inactivated influenza vaccine.

This sequence joins TRBV30 and TRBJ2-3, with TRBD2 matching over 10 bases. The V and J ends lost 2 bases and 10 bases, in that order; junction bases with no gene match: 6. The germline gives CDR1 GTSNPN, CDR2 SVGIG (reference sequence). The CDR3 totals 13 residues. The CDR3 is CAWSKSGRGAQYF. The CDR3 DNA is TGTGCCTGGAGTAAAAGCGGGAGGGGAGCGCAGTATTTT.

The sample holds many counts of this clonotype. The V and J genes are TRBV7-2 and TRBJ2-1; D is possibly TRBD1 (6 bases). CDR3 length equals 12 residues. V was trimmed by 5 bases and J by 8 bases, leaving 10 bases between them. Germline values: CDR1 SGHTA, CDR2 FQGNSA. The CDR3 spells CASSHRVHEQFF. The CDR3 region has the DNA TGTGCCAGCAGCCACAGGGTCCATGAGCAGTTCTTC.

There are many counts of this clonotype. This rearrangement joins TRBV6-5 to TRBJ2-3, with 10 positions matching TRBD2. This CDR3 is 16 amino acids long. Germline assignment: CDR1 MNHEY and CDR2 SVGAGI. Trimming removed 0 bases from V and 2 bases from J; junction bases left unmatched: 2. CDR3 sequence (DNA): TGTGCCAGCAGTTACTCGAGCGGGAGGGCCACAGATACGCAGTATTTT. Translation: CASSYSSGRATDTQYF.

Only a few counts were recorded for this clonotype. The V and J genes are TRBV27 and TRBJ1-5; 12 positions match TRBD1. The V gene end was trimmed by 6 bases and the J gene end by 0 bases; junction bases not matched to a gene: 6. Germline CDR1 and CDR2: MNHEY and SMNVEV (reference sequence). The CDR3 has 17 residues. As DNA, the CDR3 is TGTGCCAGCAGGCCCGGGACAGGGGGCAATAGCAATCAGCCCCAGCATTTT. Protein: CASRPGTGGNSNQPQHF.

This clonotype has only a few counts. The J gene is TRBJ1-6, the V gene TRBV20-1; 7 bases fit TRBD1. V gave up 6 bases and J gave up 7 bases; unmatched junction bases: 9. The CDR3 is 14 residues long. CDR1 DFQATT and CDR2 SNEGSKA come from the germline V gene (reference sequence). The CDR3 nucleotides are TGCAGTGCAAGGGGGGCAGGGGGGAATTCACCCCTCCACTTT. It encodes CSARGAGGNSPLHF.

This clonotype was detected only a few times. This chain connects TRBV4-3 to TRBJ2-1; 8 bases agree with TRBD2. CDR1 is LGHNA and CDR2 is YSLEER in the germline V gene. The length of the CDR3 is 17 residues. V lost 6 bases and J lost 1; bases outside the gene matches: 11. The CDR3, as DNA: TGCGCCAGCAGTTCAAAGGGACTAGGAGGGTCCTACAATGAGCAGTTCTTC. This codes for CASSSKGLGGSYNEQFF.

This clonotype was picked up many times. The chain combines TRBV4-3 with TRBJ2-3; 12 bases agree with TRBD2. Germline V gene data show CDR1 as LGHNA and CDR2 as YSLEER. Trimming at V came to 1 base and at J to 7 bases, leaving 6 bases not matched to a gene. The length of the CDR3 is 16 residues. Here the CDR3 DNA reads TGCGCCAGCAGCCAAGCCCCTAGCGGGGGGGCAAATACGCAGTATTTT. It translates to CASSQAPSGGANTQYF.

This sequence joins TRBV6-5 and TRBJ1-1, with D perhaps TRBD1 (5 bases). The CDR3 covers 15 residues. V lost 0 bases and J lost 1, with 9 bases in between. Germline loops: CDR1 MNHEY, CDR2 SVGAGI. This CDR3 reads CASSYSITGNTEAFF. The CDR3 coding sequence is TGTGCCAGCAGTTACTCGATCACAGGGAACACTGAAGCTTTCTTT.

This clonotype has a handful of counts. The rearrangement uses TRBV6-5 and TRBJ1-1; D might be TRBD1 (5 bases). Germline V gene sequence: CDR1 MNHEY, CDR2 SVGAGI. Trimming took 2 bases from V and 5 from J, leaving 9 bases between them. This CDR3 region has 13 residues. DNA of the CDR3: TGTGCCAGCAGTTACCAGGGCTCGACTGAAGCTTTCTTT. It is translated as CASSYQGSTEAFF.

This chain links TRBV10-3 with TRBJ2-5, with 10 bases aligning to TRBD1. Per germline, CDR1 ENHRY and CDR2 SYGVKD. The junction had 6 bases not matched to a gene; V was cut back by 0 bases and J by 2 bases. This CDR3 is built from 17 residues. The CDR3 is CAISESSDRGLQETQYF. The CDR3 DNA reads TGTGCCATCAGTGAGTCTTCCGACAGGGGGCTTCAAGAGACCCAGTACTTC.

This clonotype was counted between two and nine times. The J gene is TRBJ1-2, the V gene TRBV7-8, with D possibly TRBD1 on 5 matching bases. V was cut by 1 base and J by 7 bases, with 13 bases left in between. CDR1 is SGHVS and CDR2 is FQNEAQ in the germline V gene. The CDR3 extends over 14 amino acids. The CDR3 DNA reads TGTGCCAGCAGCTTAGACCGGTGGGGCATTGGCTACACCTTC. This sequence encodes CASSLDRWGIGYTF.

This clonotype was detected ten times or more. J is TRBJ1-4 and V is TRBV12-3 or TRBV12-4; D is unclear. The CDR3 sequence is 12 residues long. Trimming took off 4 bases at V and 7 bases at J, with 7 bases between the two ends. CDR3: CASSWEGEKLFF. In nucleotides, the CDR3 is TGTGCCAGCAGTTGGGAGGGTGAAAAACTGTTTTTT.

The count of this clonotype is one. The J gene is TRBJ2-7, the V gene TRBV15; TRBD1 matches 9 bases. V gave up 5 bases and J gave up 0 bases; unmatched junction bases: 17. The germline V gene encodes CDR1 LNHNV and CDR2 YYDKDF (reference sequence). CDR3 length: 19 residues. Here the CDR3 reads CATSSRPPGQGESSYEQYF. The CDR3 DNA sequence: TGTGCCACCAGCTCCCGTCCTCCGGGACAGGGCGAAAGCTCCTACGAGCAGTACTTC.

The J gene is TRBJ2-5, the V gene TRBV7-8; D unresolved. V gave up 1 base and J gave up 0 bases, with 12 bases separating them. Germline V gene lookup returns CDR1 SGHVS and CDR2 FQNEAQ. This CDR3 comprises 16 residues. The CDR3 sequence is CASSLVFARNQETQYF. CDR3 coding DNA: TGTGCCAGCAGCTTAGTGTTCGCTCGAAACCAAGAGACCCAGTACTTC.

V gene TRBV25-1 combines with J gene TRBJ2-3; D gene ambiguous. V was trimmed by 6 bases and J by 3 bases, leaving 13 bases between them. Germline CDR1 reads MGHDK; CDR2 reads SYGVNS. This CDR3 is 14 amino acids long. CDR3: CASSMLGYTDTQYF. DNA for the CDR3: TGTGCCAGCAGCATGTTAGGGTATACAGATACGCAGTATTTT.

The chain uses TRBV19 and TRBJ2-2; 8 positions match TRBD1. The CDR3 has 14 residues. Looked up from germline, CDR1 is LNHDA and CDR2 is SQIVND (reference sequence). Germline trimming cut 10 bases from V and 6 bases from J; bases unmatched to any gene: 10. The CDR3 DNA sequence: TGTGCCACCCAATACGGGACAGGCCCCGGGGAGCTGTTTTTT. Its protein is CATQYGTGPGELFF.

This clonotype was detected a few times. The chain is built from TRBV6-9 and TRBJ2-2; D uncertain. The V and J ends lost 4 bases and 6 bases respectively, with 15 bases between them. Germline assignment: CDR1 MNHGY and CDR2 SVAAGI. The CDR3 consists of 15 residues. As DNA, the CDR3 is TGTGCCAGCAGTTTTTCGAACCTGTTTTCCGGGGAGCTGTTTTTT. Its translation: CASSFSNLFSGELFF.

In regard to this clonotype: This may be a read error, as it is one base from a much larger clone. The chain recombines TRBV18 with TRBJ2-1; a possible D gene is TRBD2 (6 bases). The CDR3 consists of 15 residues. Germline-derived CDR1 and CDR2 are KGHSH and LQKENI. The DNA of the CDR3 is TGTGCCAGCCCACCAGACGGGGGAAGTTACAATGAGCAGTTCTTC. It codes for CASPPDGGSYNEQFF.

The table lists this clonotype with a few counts. This sequence joins TRBV20-1 and TRBJ2-7; 11 positions match TRBD2. Germline V gene data show CDR1 as DFQATT and CDR2 as SNEGSKA (reference sequence). With 4 bases clipped from V and 6 bases from J, the junction kept 8 bases outside the gene matches. The CDR3 has 14 residues. Here the CDR3 reads CSATPTSGVVEQYF. The CDR3 DNA sequence: TGCAGTGCTACCCCGACTAGCGGGGTCGTCGAGCAGTACTTC.

This clonotype was counted a few times. This chain connects TRBV5-1 to TRBJ2-3; 9 positions match TRBD2. J gave up 1 base and V 6 bases, and 9 bases lay outside the gene matches. The CDR3 loop spans 16 amino acids. Germline loops: CDR1 SGHRS, CDR2 YFSETQ. Here the CDR3 DNA reads TGCGCCAGCAAACCTGGGTCTAGCGGGGGCACAGATACGCAGTATTTT. Residues: CASKPGSSGGTDTQYF. Drawing the rest from reference TRBV5-1 and TRBJ2-3, the complete variable domain is KAGVTQTPRYLIKTRGQQVTLSCSPISGHRSVSWYQQTPGQGLQFLFEYFSETQRNKGNFPGRFSGRQFSNSRSEMNVSTLELGDSALYLCASKPGSSGGTDTQYFGPGTRLTVL.

This chain links TRBV30 with TRBJ2-2; D ambiguous. CDR1 and CDR2 from the germline V gene are GTSNPN and SVGIG (reference sequence). Trimming left V 4 bases short and J 3 bases short, with 9 bases between. The CDR3 consists of 13 residues. CDR3 bases: TGTGCCTGGAAGTTGTTATACACCGGGGAGCTGTTTTTT. This codes for CAWKLLYTGELFF.

This clonotype has only a few counts. The chain couples TRBV6-5 to TRBJ1-5, with a possible D match to TRBD1 (5 bases). Per germline, CDR1 MNHEY and CDR2 SVGAGI. The V end was cut by 0 bases, the J end by 7 bases, with 10 bases between. The CDR3 totals 14 residues. CDR3 bases: TGTGCCAGCAGTTACTCCACGCGGGACCAGCCCCAGCATTTT. Amino acids: CASSYSTRDQPQHF.

This clonotype occurred many times. CDR3 in DNA: TGTGCCACCAGCAGGATGACAGGGGGAGATACGCAGTATTTT. This encodes CATSRMTGGDTQYF. The rearrangement links TRBV15 to TRBJ2-3; 9 bases map to TRBD1. Trimming took 3 bases from V and 5 from J; bases not matched to a gene: 3. Germline-derived CDR1 and CDR2 are LNHNV and YYDKDF (reference sequence). The CDR3 runs to 14 residues.

The J gene is TRBJ2-2, the V gene TRBV7-2; tentative D call: TRBD2 (6 bases). Germline V lookup: CDR1 SGHTA, CDR2 FQGNSA. The CDR3 consists of 12 residues. The V end was cut by 6 bases, the J end by 8 bases, with 10 bases between. The CDR3 DNA reads as TGTGCCAGCAGACGGGAGAGGGGGGAGCTGTTTTTT. Translating it yields CASRRERGELFF.

This clonotype was detected a few times. CDR3 coding DNA: TGTGCCAGCAGCGTCCGTGGGCCTCTCAATGAGCAGTTCTTC. It translates to CASSVRGPLNEQFF. This chain joins TRBV11-2 and TRBJ2-1, with D unresolved. Trimming shortened V by 5 bases and J by 6 bases, and 14 bases separated the two germline ends. CDR3 size: 14 residues. Germline V gene sequence: CDR1 SGHAT, CDR2 FQNNGV.

The chain has TRBV11-2 and TRBJ2-4; 10 bases line up with TRBD2. The CDR3 has 16 amino acids. The germline V gene encodes CDR1 SGHAT and CDR2 FQNNGV. The J segment lost 7 bases and the V segment lost 1 base, leaving 7 bases of the junction unmatched. The CDR3 bases are TGTGCCAGCAGCTTAGGGCCTAGCGGGGGAGTTAACATTCAGTACTTC. Protein product: CASSLGPSGGVNIQYF.

With respect to this clonotype: A much more abundant neighbour one base away suggests this may be a read error. J is TRBJ1-1 and V is TRBV14, with D possibly TRBD1 on 5 matching bases. Per germline, CDR1 SGHDN and CDR2 FVKESK. Trimming left V 0 bases short and J 4 bases short, with 6 bases between. CDR3 length equals 13 residues. Written as DNA, the CDR3 is TGTGCCAGCAGCCAAGAGAGGGGCACTGAAGCTTTCTTT. Residues: CASSQERGTEAFF.

This clonotype has just a few counts. This sequence joins TRBV6-2 or TRBV6-3 and TRBJ2-4; 8 nucleotides line up with TRBD2. CDR1 MNHEY and CDR2 SVGEGT come from the germline V gene. J lost 12 bases, V lost 5 bases, and 18 bases had no gene match. The CDR3 is 16 residues long. The DNA of the CDR3 is TGTGCCAGCAGTCCCCGACGGGGGGGGCAGGCCACCGATCAGTACTTC. Translated: CASSPRRGGQATDQYF.